These 27 T cell receptor beta chains were all obtained from the same sample, sequenced in a study of blood T cell repertoires in COVID-19. The method was immunoSEQ multiplex PCR; TCRdb's version includes in-frame clones alone and lacks a portion of them. This sample has more than 85,000 clones, with roughly 86% found just once. The source material was peripheral blood. The receptors were sampled from a man aged 45-65 years with active or convalescent COVID-19.

The chain combines TRBV10-2 with TRBJ1-5; the D gene is possibly TRBD1 (5 bases). The CDR3 is 13 amino acids. The germline V gene has CDR1 WSHSY and CDR2 SAAADI. V was pared by 3 bases and J by 5 bases, with 8 bases between. The CDR3 here is CASSDAGHQPQHF. In DNA, the CDR3 is TGCGCCAGCAGTGACGCGGGGCATCAGCCCCAGCATTTT.

Concerning this clone itself: At one boundary the junction diverges from the germline segment, which might be a read error. This chain connects TRBV6-5 to TRBJ2-3; 10 nucleotides line up with TRBD1. This CDR3 contains 15 residues. Germline loops: CDR1 MNHEY, CDR2 SVGAGI. CDR3 nucleotide sequence: TGTGCCAGCAGTTATCGGGACAGGGGCACGGATACGCAGTATTTT. Translated, it gives CASSYRDRGTDTQYF.

The gene calls are TRBV7-8 and TRBJ2-1; TRBD2 is a possible D gene (6 bases). This CDR3 contains 12 residues. Trimming shortened V by 3 bases and J by 10 bases, and 10 bases separated the two germline ends. Germline loops: CDR1 SGHVS, CDR2 FQNEAQ. The CDR3 is CASSFIAEEQFF. CDR3 DNA: TGTGCCAGCAGCTTCATAGCGGAAGAGCAGTTCTTC.

The chain combines TRBV28 with TRBJ1-1; 10 nucleotides line up with TRBD1. Losses at the gene ends were 4 bases for V and 1 base for J; bases not matched to a gene: 3. CDR1 MDHEN and CDR2 SYDVKM come from the germline V gene. This CDR3 region has 15 residues. The CDR3: CASSSRDRGNTEAFF. In DNA, the CDR3 is TGTGCCAGCAGTTCCCGGGACAGGGGGAACACTGAAGCTTTCTTT.

The V call is TRBV5-6, the J call TRBJ1-3; 7 bases agree with TRBD1. The length of the CDR3 is 15 residues. V was clipped by 1 base and J by 3 bases; unmatched bases: 4. The V gene's germline CDR1 is SGHDT and CDR2 YYEEEE. The CDR3 region is CASSLKTGFGNTIYF. The CDR3 DNA sequence: TGTGCCAGCAGCTTGAAGACAGGGTTTGGAAACACCATATATTTT.

The CDR3 region is CASSIGSGTPQETQYF. Here the CDR3 DNA reads TGTGCCAGTAGTATTGGTTCCGGGACACCCCAAGAGACCCAGTACTTC. V usage is TRBV19 and J usage is TRBJ2-5, with D tentatively TRBD1 (6 bases). The CDR3 contains 16 residues. CDR1 and CDR2 from the germline V gene are LNHDA and SQIVND (reference sequence). The V end was cut by 3 bases, the J end by 1 base, with 15 bases between.

This sequence joins TRBV5-4 and TRBJ2-5; D perhaps matches TRBD1 (6 bases). In germline, CDR1 is SGHNT, CDR2 YYREEE (reference sequence). This CDR3 region has 15 residues. Deletions cut 0 bases from V and 10 bases from J, with 19 bases between. The CDR3 DNA reads as TGTGCCAGCAGCTTGGGGACAGTCAGGCTAGAGGGCCAGTACTTC. This sequence encodes CASSLGTVRLEGQYF.

The chain's CDR3 is CASSPGLAGDEQFF. The CDR3 nucleotides are TGTGCCAGCAGCCCGGGACTAGCGGGGGATGAGCAGTTCTTC. The gene calls are TRBV5-4 and TRBJ2-1; 14 bases align to TRBD2. The CDR3 loop spans 14 amino acids. J gave up 8 bases and V 4 bases, and 2 bases lay outside the gene matches. The germline CDR1 and CDR2 sequences are SGHNT and YYREEE (reference sequence). Looking up the rest from reference TRBV5-4 and TRBJ2-1 gives the full variable domain: ETGVTQSPTHLIKTRGQQVTLRCSSQSGHNTVSWYQQALGQGPQFIFQYYREEENGRGNFPPRFSGLQFPNYSSELNVNALELDDSALYLCASSPGLAGDEQFFGPGTRLTVL.

The chain couples TRBV3-1 (or the pseudogene TRBV3-2) to TRBJ2-3; perhaps TRBD1 as D (5 bases). Trimming left V 1 base short and J 2 bases short, with 10 bases between. This CDR3 region has 15 residues. CDR1 and CDR2 from the germline V gene are LGHDT and YNNKEL (reference sequence). The CDR3 protein is CASSQAGSYTDTQYF. CDR3 DNA: TGTGCCAGCAGCCAAGCAGGGTCGTACACAGATACGCAGTATTTT.

The rearrangement links TRBV5-4 to TRBJ2-7, with D tentatively TRBD2 (7 bases). This CDR3 is 16 amino acids long. The ends were cut back, 5 bases at V and 0 bases at J, with 18 bases in the middle. Germline loops: CDR1 SGHNT, CDR2 YYREEE (reference sequence). CDR3 bases: TGTGCCAGCAGTCCTGGGGGGGCGACATCCTCCTACGAGCAGTACTTC. It specifies CASSPGGATSSYEQYF.

The chain combines TRBV5-1 with TRBJ1-4, with 7 nucleotides matching TRBD1. Germline V lookup: CDR1 SGHRS, CDR2 YFSETQ. The CDR3 has 14 residues. J gave up 6 bases and V 3 bases, and 5 bases lay outside the gene matches. CDR3 nucleotides: TGCGCCAGCAGCTGGGGACAGTCCGATGAAAAACTGTTTTTT. As protein: CASSWGQSDEKLFF.

The chain has TRBV19 and TRBJ1-4, with D unclear. Germline V gene lookup returns CDR1 LNHDA and CDR2 SQIVND (reference sequence). The CDR3 is 15 amino acids. Trimming stripped 6 bases from V and 5 bases from J, with 16 bases between. In DNA, the CDR3 is TGTGCCAGTAGGAGCCTTGGGCAGGTGAATGAAAAACTGTTTTTT. Translating it yields CASRSLGQVNEKLFF.

The chain uses TRBV12-3 or TRBV12-4 and TRBJ1-5; perhaps TRBD1 as D (5 bases). Trimming cost V 8 bases and J 5 bases, with 13 bases left between them. This CDR3 is built from 13 residues. This CDR3 reads CASWTGDDQPQHF. Written as DNA, the CDR3 is TGTGCCAGCTGGACGGGGGACGATCAGCCCCAGCATTTT.

This chain connects TRBV5-1 to TRBJ2-5; 7 bases are shared with TRBD1. After removal of 0 bases from V and 3 bases from J, the junction contained 8 bases not matched to a gene. Looked up from germline, CDR1 is SGHRS and CDR2 is YFSETQ. CDR3 length: 16 amino acids. The CDR3 DNA reads TGCGCCAGCAGCTTGGTACAGGGGCCAGTAGAAGAGACCCAGTACTTC. Its translation is CASSLVQGPVEETQYF. Supplemented by reference TRBV5-1 and TRBJ2-5, the full variable domain reads KAGVTQTPRYLIKTRGQQVTLSCSPISGHRSVSWYQQTPGQGLQFLFEYFSETQRNKGNFPGRFSGRQFSNSRSEMNVSTLELGDSALYLCASSLVQGPVEETQYFGPGTRLLVL.

This clone was found a few times. The chain recombines TRBV9 with TRBJ2-5; D is possibly TRBD1 (5 bases). CDR1 SGDLS and CDR2 YYNGEE come from the germline V gene. The CDR3 loop spans 14 amino acids. V was shortened by 4 bases and J by 0 bases, with 10 bases between the two germline ends. CDR3 sequence reads: CASSTPGYQETQYF. DNA for the CDR3: TGTGCCAGCAGCACCCCAGGGTACCAAGAGACCCAGTACTTC.

This clone was detected only once. The chain uses TRBV9 and TRBJ1-2; no clear D gene. Per the germline V gene, CDR1 is SGDLS and CDR2 is YYNGEE. The length of the CDR3 is 14 residues. V was shortened by 0 bases and J by 4 bases, with 10 bases between the two germline ends. This chain's CDR3 is CASSVGMDFYGYTF. The CDR3 DNA reads TGTGCCAGCAGCGTAGGTATGGACTTCTATGGCTACACCTTC.

This clone appeared a single time. This chain uses TRBV30 with TRBJ1-6, with D perhaps TRBD1 (5 bases). This CDR3 has 13 amino acids. CDR1 is GTSNPN and CDR2 is SVGIG in the germline V gene (reference sequence). Deletions cut 2 bases from V and 10 bases from J, with 12 bases between. In DNA, the CDR3 is TGTGCCTGGAGTCCCTCTCGACAGTCACCCCTCCACTTT. Translating gives CAWSPSRQSPLHF.

This rearrangement joins TRBV28 to TRBJ2-7, with 8 bases identical to TRBD2. The J segment lost 3 bases and the V segment lost 2 bases, leaving 12 bases of the junction unmatched. This CDR3 has 17 residues. The germline CDR1 and CDR2 sequences are MDHEN and SYDVKM. CDR3 sequence reads: CASSLPPRVSGVYEQYF. Written as DNA, the CDR3 is TGTGCCAGCAGTTTACCCCCCCGGGTTAGCGGGGTCTACGAGCAGTACTTC.

The V call is TRBV27, the J call TRBJ2-7; 7 nucleotides line up with TRBD1. V shed 5 bases, J shed 2 bases, and the junction held 6 bases outside the gene matches. CDR1 is MNHEY and CDR2 is SMNVEV in the germline V gene (reference sequence). This CDR3 has 14 amino acids. The CDR3, as DNA: TGTGCCAGCAGTCCCGGGACAGTGCCCTACGAGCAGTACGTC. It specifies CASSPGTVPYEQYV.

The chain combines TRBV7-2 with TRBJ1-1; D call uncertain. V lost 5 bases, J lost 0 bases, and 13 bases lay in between. Germline CDR1 reads SGHTA; CDR2 reads FQGNSA. This CDR3 spans 15 amino acids. CDR3: CASSPEGYMNTEAFF. The CDR3 nucleotides read TGTGCCAGCAGCCCAGAGGGCTACATGAACACTGAAGCTTTCTTT.

This sequence joins TRBV5-1 and TRBJ2-3; 14 positions agree with TRBD2. V trimming: 6 bases; J trimming: 6 bases; junction bases outside the gene matches: 9. Germline loops: CDR1 SGHRS, CDR2 YFSETQ. The CDR3 is 16 residues long. CDR3 loop: CASTPTSGGAPDTQYF. CDR3 coding DNA: TGCGCCAGCACCCCGACTAGCGGGGGGGCGCCGGATACGCAGTATTTT. The full variable domain, in which reference TRBV5-1 and TRBJ2-3 provide the parts outside the CDR3, is KAGVTQTPRYLIKTRGQQVTLSCSPISGHRSVSWYQQTPGQGLQFLFEYFSETQRNKGNFPGRFSGRQFSNSRSEMNVSTLELGDSALYLCASTPTSGGAPDTQYFGPGTRLTVL.

This chain connects TRBV24-1 to TRBJ2-1, with a possible D match to TRBD2 (5 bases). The CDR3 spans 13 residues. The germline V gene has CDR1 KGHDR and CDR2 SFDVKD. Trimming took 9 bases from V and 3 from J, leaving 11 bases between them. CDR3 sequence: CATGPGVYNEQFF. The DNA of the CDR3 is TGTGCCACCGGTCCCGGGGTCTACAATGAGCAGTTCTTC.

The chain recombines TRBV11-1 with TRBJ2-3; 8 bases align to TRBD1. Germline trimming cut 3 bases from V and 2 bases from J; bases unmatched to any gene: 1. The CDR3 has 14 residues. In germline, CDR1 is SGHAT, CDR2 FQDESV (reference sequence). CDR3 sequence: CASSLGQVTDTQYF. In DNA form, the CDR3 reads TGTGCCAGCAGCTTGGGACAGGTCACAGATACGCAGTATTTT.

The CDR3 sequence: CASSQANREGPPLHF. In nucleotides, the CDR3 is TGCGCCAGCAGCCAAGCGAACAGGGAAGGGCCACCCCTCCACTTT. The V and J genes are TRBV4-1 and TRBJ1-6; TRBD1 might be the D (6 bases). Germline V gene lookup returns CDR1 MGHRA and CDR2 YSYEKL. V was clipped by 1 base and J by 11 bases, with 15 bases between them. This CDR3 comprises 15 residues.

The V and J genes are TRBV11-2 and TRBJ1-5; no clear D gene. The CDR3 is 13 residues long. Trimming took off 0 bases at V and 4 bases at J, with 4 bases between the two ends. From germline, CDR1 is SGHAT and CDR2 FQNNGV. The CDR3 protein is CASSLDTNQPQHF. DNA for the CDR3: TGTGCCAGCAGCTTAGACACAAATCAGCCCCAGCATTTT. The full variable domain, rest sourced from reference TRBV11-2 and TRBJ1-5, is EAGVAQSPRYKIIEKRQSVAFWCNPISGHATLYWYQQILGQGPKLLIQFQNNGVVDDSQLPKDRFSAERLKGVDSTLKIQPAKLEDSAVYLCASSLDTNQPQHFGDGTRLSIL.

The chain is built from TRBV28 and TRBJ2-2; D is unresolved. Germline V gene lookup returns CDR1 MDHEN and CDR2 SYDVKM. CDR3 size: 18 residues. The V end was cut by 3 bases, the J end by 3 bases, with 20 bases between. CDR3 loop: CASSFSPFRPTDTGELFF. The CDR3 bases are TGTGCCAGCAGTTTCTCGCCTTTCCGTCCAACGGACACCGGGGAGCTGTTTTTT.

This clone appeared a few times. V usage is TRBV18 and J usage is TRBJ2-7; 9 nucleotides align to TRBD1. The germline gives CDR1 KGHSH, CDR2 LQKENI. Losses at the gene ends were 3 bases for V and 5 bases for J; bases not matched to a gene: 5. CDR3 size: 14 residues. This CDR3 reads CASSPGTGWDEQYF. CDR3 DNA sequence: TGTGCCAGCTCACCGGGGACAGGGTGGGACGAGCAGTACTTC.